The rows below give T cell receptor beta chains drawn from one sample of a study of post-analysis software for immune sequencing data. TCRdb re-called the PCR reads through MiXCR, storing one row per CDR3 protein. Of about 400,000 distinct CDR3 sequences listed, approximately 33% are singletons. Sequencing was performed on blood. The source is a girl aged 5-17 years with multiple sclerosis. The CDR3 runs from the conserved cysteine through the conserved F or W. D genes are given only for firm matches. Only some rows state a clone size, as once, few, many or a class for expanded clones.

V gene	J gene	clone size	D gene	CDR3 protein	CDR3 DNA
TRBV5-5	TRBJ1-2	many	TRBD1	CASSLGTASYGYTF	TGTGCCAGCAGCTTAGGGACAGCTTCTTATGGCTACACCTTC
TRBV7-9	TRBJ2-1	.	TRBD1	CASSLRGQGRNEQFF	TGTGCCAGCAGCTTGAGGGGGCAGGGTCGGAATGAGCAGTTCTTC
TRBV7-2	TRBJ2-5	few	.	CASSLGTSLSETQYF	TGTGCCAGCAGCTTAGGAACTAGCCTAAGTGAGACCCAGTACTTC
TRBV7-6	TRBJ2-7	many	TRBD1	CASSPRSDRAYEQYF	TGTGCCAGCAGCCCCCGGTCGGACAGGGCTTACGAGCAGTACTTC
TRBV12-3/TRBV12-4	TRBJ2-1	few	.	CASSPKDFLYSSYNEQFF	TGTGCCAGCAGTCCGAAGGACTTTCTTTACAGCTCCTACAATGAGCAGTTCTTC
TRBV10-2	TRBJ2-1	many	TRBD2	CASRLAGGPNEQFF	TGCGCCAGCAGACTAGCGGGGGGGCCAAATGAGCAGTTCTTC
TRBV6-1	TRBJ2-1	.	TRBD2	CASNGGAVYNEQFF	TGTGCCAGCAACGGGGGGGCCGTCTACAATGAGCAGTTCTTC
TRBV6-5	TRBJ2-2	.	TRBD1	CACSYTGDTGELFF	TGTGCCTGCAGTTACACAGGGGACACCGGGGAGCTGTTTTTT
TRBV6-5	TRBJ1-2	few	.	CASSPDILYGYTF	TGTGCCAGCAGTCCCGACATCCTCTATGGCTACACCTTC
TRBV30	TRBJ1-3	.	.	CAWSEIDNSGNTIYF	TGTGCCTGGAGTGAAATCGACAACTCTGGAAACACCATATATTTT
TRBV20-1	TRBJ2-5	.	.	CSARAGGRETQYF	TGCAGTGCTAGGGCTGGAGGGCGAGAGACCCAGTACTTC
TRBV5-1	TRBJ2-7	.	.	CASSLDGTYEQYF	TGCGCCAGCAGCTTGGACGGGACCTACGAGCAGTACTTC
TRBV15	TRBJ1-2	.	TRBD1	CATSSGTVSMHYGYTF	TGTGCCACCAGCTCAGGGACAGTTTCGATGCACTATGGCTACACCTTC
TRBV9	TRBJ1-2	.	.	CASSVESTGNLGYTF	TGTGCCAGCAGCGTGGAGTCCACCGGAAACCTTGGCTACACCTTC
TRBV12-3/TRBV12-4	TRBJ2-1	few	TRBD2	CASSFTSGGENSWFF	TGTGCCAGCAGTTTCACTAGCGGGGGGGAAAACTCTTGGTTCTTC
TRBV7-2	TRBJ1-4	few	.	CASSHRDATNEKLFF	TGTGCCAGCAGCCACAGGGATGCAACTAATGAAAAACTGTTTTTT
TRBV5-1	TRBJ2-1	few	.	CASSFSSGRDNEQFF	TGCGCCAGCAGCTTTTCATCCGGTCGGGACAATGAGCAGTTCTTC
TRBV3-1	TRBJ2-1	.	.	CASSQDLSTDYNEQFF	TGTGCCAGCAGCCAAGATCTTAGTACGGATTACAATGAGCAGTTCTTC
TRBV7-9	TRBJ1-2	many	TRBD1	CASSLTGRGGYTF	TGTGCCAGCAGCCTGACAGGGAGAGGTGGCTACACCTTC
TRBV27	TRBJ1-1	few	.	CASSPLGDVNTEAFF	TGTGCCAGCAGTCCCCTTGGGGACGTGAACACTGAAGCTTTCTTT
TRBV12-3/TRBV12-4	TRBJ2-5	.	.	CASSLLLGEAETQYF	TGTGCCAGCAGTTTACTTCTGGGAGAGGCAGAGACCCAGTACTTC
TRBV12-3/TRBV12-4	TRBJ2-1	.	.	CASGMRGGNNEQFF	TGTGCCAGCGGTATGAGGGGGGGGAACAATGAGCAGTTCTTC
TRBV12-3/TRBV12-4	TRBJ1-2	.	.	CASSLAAGLQRGYTF	TGTGCCAGCAGTTTAGCGGCAGGACTCCAGAGGGGCTACACCTTC
TRBV29-1	TRBJ2-5	many	TRBD1	CSVGTGFQETQYF	TGCAGCGTGGGGACAGGGTTCCAAGAGACCCAGTACTTC
TRBV11-2	TRBJ2-4	few	TRBD2	CASSFPGGLGENIQYF	TGTGCCAGCAGCTTTCCGGGAGGGTTGGGGGAAAACATTCAGTACTTC
TRBV24-1	TRBJ2-1	.	.	CATSVRGVNEQFF	TGTGCCACCAGTGTTAGGGGTGTAAATGAGCAGTTCTTC
TRBV7-2	TRBJ2-7	.	TRBD2	CASSLAPGTSGDSYEQYF	TGTGCCAGCAGCTTAGCACCGGGGACTAGCGGGGACTCCTACGAGCAGTACTTC
TRBV6-1	TRBJ1-2	few	.	CASSGARANYGYTF	TGTGCCAGCAGTGGAGCCAGGGCTAACTATGGCTACACCTTC
TRBV12-3/TRBV12-4	TRBJ1-1	.	.	CASSLEMLRAFF	TGTGCCAGCAGTTTAGAGATGCTTCGCGCTTTCTTT
TRBV27	TRBJ2-1	few	.	CASSLSMDEQFF	TGTGCCAGCAGTTTATCCATGGATGAGCAGTTCTTC
TRBV12-3/TRBV12-4	TRBJ2-1	few	TRBD1	CASSSAGTGGYNEQFF	TGTGCCAGCAGTTCTGCCGGGACAGGGGGGTACAATGAGCAGTTCTTC
TRBV7-2	TRBJ1-2	.	.	CASSPGGAGNGYTF	TGTGCCAGCAGCCCAGGCGGGGCAGGGAATGGCTACACCTTC
TRBV30	TRBJ2-3	few	.	CARLATDTQYF	TGTGCCCGCCTGGCCACAGATACGCAGTATTTT
TRBV23-1	TRBJ2-7	few	.	CASTGQSGAYEQYF	TGCGCCAGCACCGGACAGTCAGGGGCCTACGAGCAGTACTTC
TRBV5-1	TRBJ2-7	.	.	CASSPNGVSYEQYF	TGCGCCAGCAGCCCTAACGGGGTCTCCTACGAGCAGTACTTC
TRBV29-1	TRBJ2-3	few	TRBD1	CSVGGTVDTQYF	TGCAGCGTTGGGGGGACAGTGGATACGCAGTATTTT
TRBV15	TRBJ1-1	few	.	CATSGGQRGTEAFF	TGTGCCACCAGCGGTGGACAGAGGGGCACTGAAGCTTTCTTT
TRBV12-3/TRBV12-4	TRBJ2-3	many	TRBD2	CASSQTSGTDTQYF	TGTGCCAGCAGCCAGACTAGCGGCACAGATACGCAGTATTTT
TRBV20-1	TRBJ2-2	.	.	CSARDGGGSPGELFF	TGCAGTGCTAGAGACGGTGGAGGGTCCCCCGGGGAGCTGTTTTTT
TRBV6-1	TRBJ2-7	.	.	CASSPYLDGYEQYF	TGTGCCAGCAGTCCGTACCTGGACGGCTACGAGCAGTATTTC
TRBV24-1	TRBJ2-7	few	.	CATSAQNTYSYEQYF	TGTGCCACCAGTGCGCAGAACACCTACTCCTACGAGCAGTACTTC
TRBV7-2	TRBJ1-2	.	.	CASSLFYDPEQSPYGYTF	TGTGCCAGCAGCCTTTTTTACGATCCGGAACAGAGTCCCTATGGCTACACCTTC
TRBV5-1	TRBJ2-5	few	.	CASSLPRQSQETQYF	TGCGCCAGCAGCCTTCCAAGGCAAAGCCAAGAGACCCAGTACTTC
TRBV29-1	TRBJ2-3	.	TRBD2	CSVALAEGTDTQYF	TGCAGCGTTGCCCTAGCGGAAGGCACAGATACGCAGTATTTT
TRBV12-3/TRBV12-4	TRBJ2-3	.	TRBD2	CASSLAKVAGRTDTQYF	TGTGCCAGCAGTTTAGCGAAAGTAGCGGGGAGAACAGATACGCAGTATTTT
TRBV20-1	TRBJ1-4	.	.	CSARPSGRVNEKLFF	TGCAGTGCTAGACCTTCAGGGAGGGTGAATGAAAAACTGTTTTTT
TRBV12-3/TRBV12-4	TRBJ1-5	few	TRBD1	CASSPGTGNNQPQHF	TGTGCCAGCAGTCCTGGGACAGGGAACAATCAGCCCCAGCATTTT
TRBV27	TRBJ2-1	few	.	CASSKSLGIAHEQFF	TGTGCCAGCAGTAAATCACTAGGGATAGCTCATGAGCAGTTCTTC
TRBV4-2	TRBJ1-1	.	.	CASSRRAKETGYTEAFF	TGTGCCAGCAGCAGGAGGGCGAAGGAGACCGGGTACACTGAAGCTTTCTTT
TRBV7-3	TRBJ2-1	few	.	CASSQDPSVYNEQFF	TGTGCCAGCAGCCAAGACCCTAGCGTCTACAATGAGCAGTTCTTC
TRBV7-2	TRBJ2-7	many	TRBD1	CASSLDRGLYEQYF	TGTGCCAGCAGCTTAGACAGGGGGCTCTACGAGCAGTACTTC
TRBV28	TRBJ2-3	.	.	CASSLRADTDTQYF	TGTGCCAGCAGTTTAAGGGCGGACACAGATACGCAGTATTTT
TRBV7-2	TRBJ2-4	few	TRBD1	CASSAWTGGDLAKNIQYF	TGTGCCAGCAGCGCCTGGACAGGGGGCGACCTAGCCAAAAACATTCAGTACTTC
TRBV6-1	TRBJ1-1	.	.	CASGWGTEMNTEAFF	TGTGCCAGCGGATGGGGGACGGAGATGAACACTGAAGCTTTCTTT
TRBV6-6	TRBJ1-5	.	.	CASSYSRTGNSQPQHF	TGTGCCAGCAGTTACTCGCGCACAGGGAATAGTCAGCCCCAGCATTTT
TRBV18	TRBJ1-1	.	.	CASSPPGRLNTEAFF	TGTGCCAGCTCACCACCGGGGAGGCTAAACACTGAAGCTTTCTTT
TRBV5-1	TRBJ1-2	.	.	CVSSLEESIYGYTF	TGCGTCAGCAGCTTGGAAGAGTCGATCTATGGCTACACCTTC